This record concerns one TCR beta chain sequence. Its antigen is as yet unknown. The data derive from a study of cytomegalovirus exposure and HLA in healthy donors. Study-level results: With further analysis later on, most CMV-associated TCR beta chains appeared HLA-restricted. Association of roughly 17,000 TCR beta sequences with HLA alleles was found at 0.05 false discovery rate in a later analysis.

Primers for the PCR totalled 60 Vbeta and 13 Jbeta. Profiled with immunoSEQ multiplex PCR; TCRdb holds only in-frame clones, not every one. Seen here are 200,000 or so clones, approximately 83% observed once, and the top ten hold around 0.1%. The sequenced sample consisted of PBMCs. This clonotype was sampled from a boy between 2 and 10 years old in good health and CMV-seronegative.

CDR3: CAWSVGAYTEAFF. For the CDR3, the DNA is TGTGCCTGGAGTGTGGGGGCTTACACTGAAGCTTTCTTT. The V gene is TRBV30, the J gene TRBJ1-1; tentatively, D is TRBD1 (6 bases). Germline CDR1 and CDR2: GTSNPN and SVGIG (reference sequence). V lost 0 bases and J 3 bases, leaving 8 bases between the germline ends. This CDR3 is built from 13 residues.